This TCR beta chain was observed in a study of shared clonotypes between healthy human individuals. Study overall: Used for every donor were three CD4 naive, three CD4 memory, two CD8 naive and one CD8 memory plate.

The CDR3 loop spans 13 amino acids. Per the germline V gene, CDR1 is GTSNPN and CDR2 is SVGIG (reference sequence). V shed 1 base, J shed 6 bases, and the junction held 3 bases outside the gene matches. Terminally differentiated effector memory CD45RA+ cells were excluded from the naive CD8 cells, which were CD45RO-negative and positively selected for CCR7. How the authors handled the data: For the immunoSEQ data, sequences were junction-only without quality scores, so filtering differed. Assay: immunoSEQ multiplex PCR; the TCRdb copy retains only in-frame clones and omits some. V, J and clone size are those of that table, while D and trimming were read from the DNA. The sample lists 600,000 or so clones, more than 95% occurring once.

The sequenced material came from naive CD8+ T cells sorted from blood. This TCR came from a man aged 25 to 40 in good health. The chain employs TRBV30 and TRBJ2-1, with 7 bases fitting TRBD2. The CDR3 region has the DNA TGTGCCTGGAGTGCGACTAGCCCCAATGAGCAGTTCTTC. Protein: CAWSATSPNEQFF.